Included here is one TCR beta chain sequence, with context. Its antigen is not identified. The entry originates in a study of shared clonotypes between healthy human individuals. Study as a whole: Three plates each covered CD4 naive and memory; CD8 naive two, CD8 memory one. General observations from the study: Naive CD4 clonotypes were shared across a handful of donors at roughly 5.3%.

Repertoires were generated with immunoSEQ multiplex PCR, while TCRdb's copy carries only in-frame clones and drops some. This table holds about 1.1 million clones, about 72% found once. Healthy HIV-negative adults without recent acute infections or vaccinations served as donors. After removal of 3 bases from V and 6 bases from J, the junction contained 11 bases not matched to a gene. The CDR3 is 18 residues long. Per the germline V gene, CDR1 is LNHDA and CDR2 is SQIVND (reference sequence). The TCR comes from a man between 18 and 35 years old in good health. Some clones in this sample may be carry-over from other donors' samples. Sequencing was done on a sample of memory CD4+ T cells from PBMCs. The subset was: CD45RA-negative fraction. This rearrangement joins TRBV19 to TRBJ2-2, with 12 bases aligning to TRBD1. CDR3 sequence (DNA): TGTGCCAGTAGTATGGGCTTTGGGACAGGGGGCGGCGCCGGGGAGCTGTTTTTT. Amino acids: CASSMGFGTGGGAGELFF.